This TCR beta chain derives from a study of blood T cell repertoires in COVID-19. Study context: Researchers got acute and convalescent COVID-19 samples from the United States, Italy and Spain. T cells, B-cell-depleted T cells, or PBMCs provided the cDNA or gDNA that served as material.

Trimming stripped 5 bases from V and 5 bases from J, with 16 bases between. This CDR3 is built from 14 residues. Germline V gene sequence: CDR1 LNHDA, CDR2 SQIVND (reference sequence). As handled by the study authors: Counts of nucleated cells, estimated from reference gene primer amplification, were obtained. Data came from immunoSEQ multiplex PCR; TCRdb stores just in-frame clones and leaves some out. V and J calls and clone size follow that table, whereas D and trimming were derived from the DNA. The sample has 250,000 to 300,000 clones; approximately 91% are singletons. The material sequenced was peripheral blood. This chain joins TRBV19 and TRBJ2-7; the D gene is possibly TRBD1 (6 bases). The receptor comes from a woman aged 40 to 50 who had recovered from COVID-19. The CDR3 nucleotides are TGTGCCAGTAGTCCGGCCAGTTGGGGGCACGAGCAGTACTTC. Encoded protein: CASSPASWGHEQYF.